These 23 T cell receptor beta chains came from one sample sequenced in a study of shared clonotypes between healthy human individuals. Using immunoSEQ multiplex PCR, the repertoire was profiled, and TCRdb retains in-frame clones only, with some absent. Among around 1.6 million clones, approximately 98% were seen once, and the ten largest hold 0.4% to 0.55%. The material sequenced was naive CD4+ T cells sorted from blood. As for subset: CD45RA+ positively selected. The source of these receptors is a man between 25 and 39 years old in good health.

V gene TRBV6-5 combines with J gene TRBJ1-5; TRBD1 might be the D (5 bases). This CDR3 region has 15 residues. The ends were cut back, 2 bases at V and 5 bases at J, with 13 bases in the middle. Germline-derived CDR1 and CDR2 are MNHEY and SVGAGI. CDR3 loop: CASSYGWGRDQPQHF. The CDR3 DNA reads as TGTGCCAGCAGTTACGGGTGGGGGAGAGATCAGCCCCAGCATTTT.

This rearrangement joins TRBV9 to TRBJ2-2; TRBD2 matches 8 bases. The V segment lost 6 bases and the J segment 6 bases; nucleotides outside the gene matches: 10. The germline CDR1 and CDR2 sequences are SGDLS and YYNGEE. This CDR3 is 15 amino acids long. The CDR3 loop reads CASKAPGLEAGELFF. CDR3 in DNA: TGTGCCAGCAAGGCCCCGGGACTAGAAGCCGGGGAGCTGTTTTTT.

J is TRBJ2-7 and V is TRBV11-2; D gene uncertain. The germline gives CDR1 SGHAT, CDR2 FQNNGV. The CDR3 covers 15 residues. The germline V and J ends were trimmed by 0 bases and 0 bases, with 9 bases remaining between them. The CDR3 DNA is TGTGCCAGCAGCTTAGATTCAGGTGACTCCTACGAGCAGTACTTC. It encodes CASSLDSGDSYEQYF. Full variable domain (remainder filled in from reference TRBV11-2 and TRBJ2-7): EAGVAQSPRYKIIEKRQSVAFWCNPISGHATLYWYQQILGQGPKLLIQFQNNGVVDDSQLPKDRFSAERLKGVDSTLKIQPAKLEDSAVYLCASSLDSGDSYEQYFGPGTRLTVT.

V gene TRBV29-1 combines with J gene TRBJ1-1; possibly TRBD1 for D (5 bases). The CDR3 is made up of 13 amino acids. Germline assignment: CDR1 SQVTM and CDR2 ANQGSEA. DNA of the CDR3: TGCAGTTTCAGAGACAGTCGGGGCACTGAAGCTTTCTTT. Residues: CSFRDSRGTEAFF.

CDR3 loop: CASSVEPLTAGNTEAFF. The CDR3 coding sequence is TGTGCCAGCAGCGTAGAACCACTGACAGCAGGGAACACTGAAGCTTTCTTT. The genes are TRBV9 and TRBJ1-1; tentatively, D is TRBD1 (5 bases). V gave up 0 bases and J gave up 1 base, with 16 bases separating them. Germline V gene sequence: CDR1 SGDLS, CDR2 YYNGEE. The CDR3 is 17 residues long.

This chain joins TRBV7-6 and TRBJ2-1; maybe TRBD1 (5 bases). In germline, CDR1 is SGHVS, CDR2 FNYEAQ. CDR3 length: 16 amino acids. V was clipped by 5 bases and J by 2 bases, with 16 bases between them. The DNA of the CDR3 is TGTGCCAGCAGCGCCACAGGTCTAAGAACCTACAATGAGCAGTTCTTC. Its protein is CASSATGLRTYNEQFF. Supplemented by reference TRBV7-6 and TRBJ2-1, the full variable domain reads GAGVSQSPRYKVTKRGQDVALRCDPISGHVSLYWYRQALGQGPEFLTYFNYEAQQDKSGLPNDRFSAERPEGSISTLTIQRTEQRDSAMYRCASSATGLRTYNEQFFGPGTRLTVL.

The DNA for the CDR3 is TGTGCCAGCAAAGGAGGCAGCACAGATACGCAGTATTTT. It translates to CASKGGSTDTQYF. The chain joins TRBV11-3 to TRBJ2-3; D may be TRBD2 (5 bases). CDR3 size: 13 residues. Germline CDR1 SGHNT, CDR2 YENEEA. V shed 7 bases and J shed 0 bases, with 8 bases lying between them.

The V gene is TRBV10-2, the J gene TRBJ2-7, with 14 bases identical to TRBD2. Trimming cost V 10 bases and J 6 bases; bases outside gene matches: 8. Germline lookup yields CDR1 WSHSY and CDR2 SAAADI. CDR3 length: 14 amino acids. For the CDR3, the DNA is TGCGCCATCGGGGAGGGACTAGCGGGAGTCGAGCAGTACTTC. This sequence encodes CAIGEGLAGVEQYF.

This rearrangement joins TRBV5-1 to TRBJ2-2, with 9 bases matching TRBD1. The CDR3 contains 15 residues. Germline V gives CDR1 SGHRS, CDR2 YFSETQ. V shed 1 base, J shed 5 bases, and the junction held 3 bases outside the gene matches. In nucleotides, the CDR3 is TGCGCCAGCAGCTTGACGGGACAGGGAACCGGGGAGCTGTTTTTT. Translation: CASSLTGQGTGELFF.

The V gene is TRBV19, the J gene TRBJ2-7; D ambiguous. Germline lookup yields CDR1 LNHDA and CDR2 SQIVND (reference sequence). V lost 2 bases and J 0 bases, leaving 8 bases between the germline ends. The CDR3 is made up of 14 amino acids. CDR3 nucleotides: TGTGCCAGTAGTATAAACCCGAGCTCCTACGAGCAGTACTTC. This sequence encodes CASSINPSSYEQYF.

This chain links TRBV5-6 with TRBJ2-5, with 8 nucleotides matching TRBD1. Unmatched junction bases numbered 1, after V lost 4 bases and J lost 2 bases. The CDR3 totals 13 residues. Germline-derived CDR1 and CDR2 are SGHDT and YYEEEE. CDR3: CASSRDRQETQYF. CDR3 sequence (DNA): TGTGCCAGCAGCAGGGACAGGCAAGAGACCCAGTACTTC.

CDR3 residues: CASSLGPVEHIQYF. Here the CDR3 DNA reads TGCGCCAGCAGCTTGGGGCCAGTTGAACACATTCAGTACTTC. This chain connects TRBV5-1 to TRBJ2-4; the D is unclear. The CDR3 has 14 residues. CDR1 is SGHRS, CDR2 YFSETQ, per germline. The V end lost 0 bases, the J end lost 8 bases, and 12 bases lay between the germline ends. The full variable domain, its missing parts supplied by reference TRBV5-1 and TRBJ2-4, is KAGVTQTPRYLIKTRGQQVTLSCSPISGHRSVSWYQQTPGQGLQFLFEYFSETQRNKGNFPGRFSGRQFSNSRSEMNVSTLELGDSALYLCASSLGPVEHIQYFGAGTRLSVL.

The CDR3 DNA is TGTGCCAGCAGCCAGAGGGAGGGGAGCTCCTACAATGAGCAGTTCTTC. As protein: CASSQREGSSYNEQFF. This chain connects TRBV4-2 to TRBJ2-1; 7 bases agree with TRBD2. The CDR3 loop spans 16 amino acids. Losses at the gene ends were 3 bases for V and 0 bases for J; bases not matched to a gene: 5. The germline CDR1 and CDR2 sequences are LGHNA and YNFKEQ.

V gene TRBV5-1 combines with J gene TRBJ2-1; TRBD2 aligns across 11 bases. The CDR3 length is 15 residues. V gave up 0 bases and J gave up 9 bases; unmatched junction bases: 5. Looked up from germline, CDR1 is SGHRS and CDR2 is YFSETQ. CDR3 region: CASSLGLAGTIEQFF. CDR3 nucleotide sequence: TGCGCCAGCAGCTTGGGACTAGCGGGAACCATTGAGCAGTTCTTC.

The chain joins TRBV6-5 to TRBJ1-2; no clear D. Per the germline V gene, CDR1 is MNHEY and CDR2 is SVGAGI. This CDR3 comprises 15 residues. The V gene lost 0 bases and the J gene lost 0 bases, with 8 bases spanning the gap. CDR3 nucleotides: TGTGCCAGCAGTTACTCACGGGCCCCTAACTATGGCTACACCTTC. Protein product: CASSYSRAPNYGYTF.

The genes are TRBV5-1 and TRBJ1-1; D is unresolved. V was trimmed by 0 bases and J by 7 bases, leaving 13 bases between them. Germline CDR1 SGHRS, CDR2 YFSETQ. The CDR3 spans 14 residues. CDR3 coding DNA: TGCGCCAGCAGCTTGGCCCCGGGCACCGTTGAAGCTTTCTTT. Amino acids: CASSLAPGTVEAFF.

The V gene is TRBV9, the J gene TRBJ2-1; 9 bases are a match to TRBD1. This CDR3 spans 15 amino acids. CDR1 SGDLS and CDR2 YYNGEE come from the germline V gene. V lost 4 bases and J lost 10; bases outside the gene matches: 12. CDR3 region: CASSQRGQGEGEQFF. The CDR3 nucleotides read TGTGCCAGCAGCCAGAGGGGACAGGGCGAGGGGGAGCAGTTCTTC.

This CDR3 reads CASSIGRGLEQFF. The CDR3 bases are TGTGCCAGTAGTATCGGCAGGGGGCTTGAGCAGTTCTTC. J is TRBJ2-1 and V is TRBV19, with 8 positions matching TRBD1. The V and J ends lost 3 bases and 9 bases, in that order; junction bases with no gene match: 4. The CDR3 spans 13 residues. Germline V CDR1 and CDR2: LNHDA, SQIVND (reference sequence).

This clone has only one observation. V gene TRBV6-1 combines with J gene TRBJ1-1; D unresolved. CDR3 length: 15 residues. CDR1 is MNHNS and CDR2 is SASEGT in the germline V gene. V lost 3 bases and J 1 base, leaving 12 bases between the germline ends. The CDR3 is CASSEKGGKNTEAFF. CDR3 bases: TGTGCCAGCAGTGAGAAGGGTGGTAAGAACACTGAAGCTTTCTTT.

This chain links TRBV18 with TRBJ2-5, with no clear D. The CDR3 length is 13 residues. V gave up 2 bases and J gave up 4 bases, with 8 bases separating them. CDR1 and CDR2 (germline): KGHSH, LQKENI. The CDR3 protein is CASSPSTAETQYF. CDR3 DNA: TGTGCCAGCTCACCAAGCACAGCAGAGACCCAGTACTTC.

This clone was observed once. J is TRBJ1-3 and V is TRBV27, with D possibly being TRBD1 (5 bases). Germline lookup yields CDR1 MNHEY and CDR2 SMNVEV (reference sequence). The CDR3 is 15 residues long. The germline V and J ends were trimmed by 4 bases and 0 bases, with 10 bases remaining between them. CDR3 amino acids: CASSSGLSSGNTIYF. As DNA, the CDR3 is TGTGCCAGCAGTTCGGGACTTAGCTCTGGAAACACCATATATTTT.

The chain recombines TRBV28 with TRBJ1-2, with TRBD1 matching 9 bases. This CDR3 is built from 14 residues. Trimming at V came to 6 bases and at J to 3 bases, leaving 5 bases not matched to a gene. CDR1 and CDR2 from the germline V gene are MDHEN and SYDVKM. CDR3 sequence: CASRLTGGDYGYTF. CDR3 in DNA: TGTGCCAGCAGGTTAACAGGGGGCGACTATGGCTACACCTTC.

This clone showed up just once. V and J are TRBV7-8 and TRBJ2-7; TRBD1 might be the D (6 bases). CDR1 is SGHVS and CDR2 is FQNEAQ in the germline V gene. V was clipped by 5 bases and J by 0 bases, with 11 bases between them. The CDR3 sequence is 14 residues long. In nucleotides, the CDR3 is TGTGCCAGCAGCCAGGGACATAGCTCCTACGAGCAGTACTTC. Amino acid sequence: CASSQGHSSYEQYF.